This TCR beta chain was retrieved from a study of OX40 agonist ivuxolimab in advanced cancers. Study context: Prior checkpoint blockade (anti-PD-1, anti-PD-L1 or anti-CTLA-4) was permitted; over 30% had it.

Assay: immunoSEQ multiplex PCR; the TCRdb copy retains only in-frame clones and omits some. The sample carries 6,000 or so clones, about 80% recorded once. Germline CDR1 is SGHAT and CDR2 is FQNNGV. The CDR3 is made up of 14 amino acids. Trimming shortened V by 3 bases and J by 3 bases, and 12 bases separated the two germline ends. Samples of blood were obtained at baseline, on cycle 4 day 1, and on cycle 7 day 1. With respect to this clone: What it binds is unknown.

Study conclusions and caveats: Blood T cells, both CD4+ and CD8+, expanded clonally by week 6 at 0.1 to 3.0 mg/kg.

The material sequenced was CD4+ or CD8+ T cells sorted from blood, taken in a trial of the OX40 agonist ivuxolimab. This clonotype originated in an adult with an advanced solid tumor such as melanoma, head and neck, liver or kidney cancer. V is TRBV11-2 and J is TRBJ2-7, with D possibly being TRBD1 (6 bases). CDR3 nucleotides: TGTGCCAGCAGCTTTGGTCAGGGGTACTACGAGCAGTACTTC. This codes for CASSFGQGYYEQYF.